These T cell receptor beta chains were read from a single sample in a study of T cell responses to AZD1222 COVID-19 vaccine. Assay: immunoSEQ multiplex PCR; the TCRdb copy retains only in-frame clones and omits some. This sample carries 130,000 to 150,000 clones, roughly nine tenths of them seen once, and the ten largest clones take roughly 1.7%. The source was peripheral blood, collected 28 days after the second AZD1222 dose. All receptors derive from an adult who received the AZD1222 COVID-19 vaccine. CDR3s include the opening cysteine and the closing phenylalanine or tryptophan. Each record gives: CDR3 DNA, CDR3 protein, D gene, J gene, clone size, V gene. The D gene is left open where the match is weak. Some rows have no size entry. The others give once, few or many, or a class for an expanded clone.

cdr3_nt: TGTGCCAGCAGCCAAGGGGAGCCTTCCTACGAGCAGTACTTC
cdr3_aa: CASSQGEPSYEQYF
d_call: NA
j_call: TRBJ2-7
clone_size: NA
v_call: TRBV3-1/TRBV3-2

cdr3_nt: TGTGCCATCAGGACAGGGGGCGATCAGCCCCAGCATTTT
cdr3_aa: CAIRTGGDQPQHF
d_call: TRBD1
j_call: TRBJ1-5
clone_size: NA
v_call: TRBV28

cdr3_nt: TGTGCCAGCAGGGAGCCGGGACGGACAATCAATCAGCCCCAGCATTTT
cdr3_aa: CASREPGRTINQPQHF
d_call: NA
j_call: TRBJ1-5
clone_size: NA
v_call: TRBV2

cdr3_nt: TGTGCCAGCAGCCAAGTGGGGACCTGGGAGACCCAGTACTTC
cdr3_aa: CASSQVGTWETQYF
d_call: NA
j_call: TRBJ2-5
clone_size: NA
v_call: TRBV3-1/TRBV3-2

cdr3_nt: TGTGCCAGCAGTTTACAGGGACCAAACACTGAAGCTTTCTTT
cdr3_aa: CASSLQGPNTEAFF
d_call: NA
j_call: TRBJ1-1
clone_size: NA
v_call: TRBV2

cdr3_nt: TGTGCCAGCAGCCCCCGTTTGATACTAGCGGGAAGGAACTACGAGCAGTACTTC
cdr3_aa: CASSPRLILAGRNYEQYF
d_call: TRBD2
j_call: TRBJ2-7
clone_size: NA
v_call: TRBV7-9

cdr3_nt: TGCAGTGCTAGGGAGGGGACGAGGACTTTCTTT
cdr3_aa: CSAREGTRTFF
d_call: NA
j_call: TRBJ1-1
clone_size: NA
v_call: TRBV20-1

cdr3_nt: TGTGCCAGCAGGACTAGCGGCTACAATGAGCAGTTCTTC
cdr3_aa: CASRTSGYNEQFF
d_call: TRBD2
j_call: TRBJ2-1
clone_size: NA
v_call: TRBV7-9

cdr3_nt: TGTGCCAGCATCCCTCTGCAGGGGGCGTTCGGCACTGAAGCTTTCTTT
cdr3_aa: CASIPLQGAFGTEAFF
d_call: TRBD1
j_call: TRBJ1-1
clone_size: NA
v_call: TRBV11-2

cdr3_nt: TGTGCCAGCAGTTTTACGACTAGCGGGAGCTCCTACAATGAGCAGTTCTTC
cdr3_aa: CASSFTTSGSSYNEQFF
d_call: TRBD2
j_call: TRBJ2-1
clone_size: NA
v_call: TRBV28

cdr3_nt: TGTGCCAGCAGCGCAGGGTCAGGGAATTCACCCCTCCACTTT
cdr3_aa: CASSAGSGNSPLHF
d_call: NA
j_call: TRBJ1-6
clone_size: NA
v_call: TRBV11-3

cdr3_nt: TGTGCCAGCAGTGAGCAGGGGGATGGGGGCTACACCTTC
cdr3_aa: CASSEQGDGGYTF
d_call: TRBD1
j_call: TRBJ1-2
clone_size: NA
v_call: TRBV6-1

cdr3_nt: TGTGCCAGCAGCTTGGACAGGGGGGGTGAGCAGTTCTTC
cdr3_aa: CASSLDRGGEQFF
d_call: TRBD1
j_call: TRBJ2-1
clone_size: NA
v_call: TRBV7-2

cdr3_nt: TGTGCCAGCAGTTTGGGGGAACTGACTGAAGCTTTCTTT
cdr3_aa: CASSLGELTEAFF
d_call: NA
j_call: TRBJ1-1
clone_size: NA
v_call: TRBV27

cdr3_nt: TGTGCCAGCTCACAAACAGGGTTTGACACTGAAGCTTTCTTT
cdr3_aa: CASSQTGFDTEAFF
d_call: NA
j_call: TRBJ1-1
clone_size: NA
v_call: TRBV18

cdr3_nt: TGTGCCAGCGGAAAACTAGCGGATACGCAGTATTTT
cdr3_aa: CASGKLADTQYF
d_call: TRBD2
j_call: TRBJ2-3
clone_size: NA
v_call: TRBV3-1/TRBV3-2

cdr3_nt: TGTGCCAGCAGTTTTTGGCAGGGAGAGACCCAGTACTTC
cdr3_aa: CASSFWQGETQYF
d_call: NA
j_call: TRBJ2-5
clone_size: NA
v_call: TRBV6-2/TRBV6-3

cdr3_nt: TGCGCCATCAACGGGGACAGCCCACCGATTGGTTATAGCAATCAGCCCCAGCATTTT
cdr3_aa: CAINGDSPPIGYSNQPQHF
d_call: TRBD1
j_call: TRBJ1-5
clone_size: NA
v_call: TRBV10-1

cdr3_nt: TGTGCCGCCTCCAAACGGGCCCAAAACAATGAGCAGTTCTTC
cdr3_aa: CAASKRAQNNEQFF
d_call: NA
j_call: TRBJ2-1
clone_size: few
v_call: TRBV25-1

cdr3_nt: TGTGCCAGCCGGACAGGGATGGAGGAGACCCAGTACTTC
cdr3_aa: CASRTGMEETQYF
d_call: TRBD1
j_call: TRBJ2-5
clone_size: NA
v_call: TRBV12-3/TRBV12-4

cdr3_nt: TGTGCCAGCAGCTTAGGGTCTAGCGGGAGCTACAATGAGCAGTTCTTC
cdr3_aa: CASSLGSSGSYNEQFF
d_call: TRBD2
j_call: TRBJ2-1
clone_size: NA
v_call: TRBV7-6

cdr3_nt: TGTGCCAGCAGCGGCCGGGACAGGGGGCTTGGGGCCAACGTCCTGACTTTC
cdr3_aa: CASSGRDRGLGANVLTF
d_call: TRBD1
j_call: TRBJ2-6
clone_size: NA
v_call: TRBV9